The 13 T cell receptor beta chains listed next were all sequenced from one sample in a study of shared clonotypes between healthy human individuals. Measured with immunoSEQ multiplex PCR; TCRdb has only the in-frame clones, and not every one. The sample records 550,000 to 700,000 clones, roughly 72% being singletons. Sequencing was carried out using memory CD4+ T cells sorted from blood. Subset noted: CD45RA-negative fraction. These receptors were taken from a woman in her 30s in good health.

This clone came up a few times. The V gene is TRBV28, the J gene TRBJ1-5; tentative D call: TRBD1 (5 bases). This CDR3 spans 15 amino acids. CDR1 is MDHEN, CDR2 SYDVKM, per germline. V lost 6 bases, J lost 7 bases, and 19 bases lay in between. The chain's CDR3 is CASSGGRGTYQPQHF. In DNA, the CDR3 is TGTGCCAGCAGCGGGGGACGGGGAACATACCAGCCCCAGCATTTT.

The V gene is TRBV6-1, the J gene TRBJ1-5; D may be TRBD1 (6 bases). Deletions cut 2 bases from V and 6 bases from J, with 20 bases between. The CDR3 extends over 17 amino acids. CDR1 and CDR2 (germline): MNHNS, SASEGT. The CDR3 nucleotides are TGTGCCAGCAGTGAATTCCCAGGGATTTCAGGGGTTCAGCCCCAGCATTTT. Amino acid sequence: CASSEFPGISGVQPQHF.

The CDR3 bases are TGCGCCAGCAGCTTGGGACAGGGTGGCGCTTTCTTT. Its translation: CASSLGQGGAFF. J is TRBJ1-1 and V is TRBV5-1, with 7 nucleotides matching TRBD1. The germline V gene encodes CDR1 SGHRS and CDR2 YFSETQ. The CDR3 sequence is 12 residues long. Trimming took 0 bases from V and 11 from J; bases not matched to a gene: 4. Using reference TRBV5-1 and TRBJ1-1 for the parts outside the CDR3, the full variable domain is KAGVTQTPRYLIKTRGQQVTLSCSPISGHRSVSWYQQTPGQGLQFLFEYFSETQRNKGNFPGRFSGRQFSNSRSEMNVSTLELGDSALYLCASSLGQGGAFFGQGTRLTVV.

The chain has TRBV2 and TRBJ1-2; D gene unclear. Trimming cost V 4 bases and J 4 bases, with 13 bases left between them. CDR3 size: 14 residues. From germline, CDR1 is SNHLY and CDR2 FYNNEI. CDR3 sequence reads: CASSAEGTSYGYTF. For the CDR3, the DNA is TGTGCCAGCAGTGCGGAGGGTACGAGCTATGGCTACACCTTC. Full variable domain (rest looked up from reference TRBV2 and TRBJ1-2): EPEVTQTPSHQVTQMGQEVILRCVPISNHLYFYWYRQILGQKVEFLVSFYNNEISEKSEIFDDQFSVERPDGSNFTLKIRSTKLEDSAMYFCASSAEGTSYGYTFGSGTRLTVV.

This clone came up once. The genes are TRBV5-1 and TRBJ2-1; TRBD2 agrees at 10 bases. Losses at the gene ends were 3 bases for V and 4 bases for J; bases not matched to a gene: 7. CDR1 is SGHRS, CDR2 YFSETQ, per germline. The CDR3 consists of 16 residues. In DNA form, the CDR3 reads TGCGCCAGCAGCTGGCAAGCGGGAGGGCCTTACAATGAGCAGTTCTTC. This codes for CASSWQAGGPYNEQFF.

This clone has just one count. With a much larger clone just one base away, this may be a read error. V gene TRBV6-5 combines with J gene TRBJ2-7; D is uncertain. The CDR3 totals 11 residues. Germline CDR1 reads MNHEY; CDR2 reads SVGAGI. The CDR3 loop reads CASTLTYELYF. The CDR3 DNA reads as TGTGCCAGCACCTTGACCTACGAGCTGTACTTC.

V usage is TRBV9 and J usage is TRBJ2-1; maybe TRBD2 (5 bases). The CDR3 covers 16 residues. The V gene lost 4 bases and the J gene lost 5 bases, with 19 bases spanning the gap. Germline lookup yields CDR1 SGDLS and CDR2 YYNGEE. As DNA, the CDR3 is TGTGCCAGCAGCCGAAGTAGCGACGTTACACACAATGAGCAGTTCTTC. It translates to CASSRSSDVTHNEQFF.

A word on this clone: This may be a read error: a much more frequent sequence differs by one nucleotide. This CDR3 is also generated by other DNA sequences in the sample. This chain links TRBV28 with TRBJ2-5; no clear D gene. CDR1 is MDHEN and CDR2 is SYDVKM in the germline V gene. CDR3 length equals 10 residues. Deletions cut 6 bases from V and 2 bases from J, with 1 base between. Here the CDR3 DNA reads TGTGCCAGCAGGCAAGAGACCCAGTACTTC. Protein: CASRQETQYF.

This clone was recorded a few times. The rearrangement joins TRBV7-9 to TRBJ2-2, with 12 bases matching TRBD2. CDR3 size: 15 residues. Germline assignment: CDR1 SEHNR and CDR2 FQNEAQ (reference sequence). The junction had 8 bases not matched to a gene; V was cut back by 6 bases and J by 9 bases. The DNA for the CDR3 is TGTGCCAGCAGAACGGGACTAGCGGGTGATCGGGAGCTGTTTTTT. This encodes CASRTGLAGDRELFF.

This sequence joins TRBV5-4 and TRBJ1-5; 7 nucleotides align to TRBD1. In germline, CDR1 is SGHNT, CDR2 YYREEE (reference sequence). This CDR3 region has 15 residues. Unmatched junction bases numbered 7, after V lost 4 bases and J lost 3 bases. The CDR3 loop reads CASSQGGAYNQPQHF. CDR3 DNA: TGTGCCAGCAGCCAGGGGGGCGCCTACAATCAGCCCCAGCATTTT.

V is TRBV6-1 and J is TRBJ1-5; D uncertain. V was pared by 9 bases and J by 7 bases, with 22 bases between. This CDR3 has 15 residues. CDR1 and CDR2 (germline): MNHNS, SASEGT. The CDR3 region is CASASAPTGLQPQHF. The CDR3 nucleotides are TGTGCCAGTGCTTCAGCTCCCACCGGACTCCAGCCCCAGCATTTT.

The CDR3 DNA reads as TGCAGCGTTAAAGTCACCGGGGCGCCCAGCGGAGAGCAGTACTTC. Residues: CSVKVTGAPSGEQYF. The chain carries TRBV29-1 and TRBJ2-7; D tentatively reads TRBD1 or TRBD2 (5 bases each). Germline V lookup: CDR1 SQVTM, CDR2 ANQGSEA. V was shortened by 5 bases and J by 7 bases, with 24 bases between the two germline ends. This CDR3 has 15 amino acids.

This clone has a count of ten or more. Here the CDR3 DNA reads TGCGCCAGCAGCTTTGAGAGTCCCGATGGCTACACCTTC. It yields the protein CASSFESPDGYTF. The chain couples TRBV5-1 to TRBJ1-2; D is unresolved. The germline CDR1 and CDR2 sequences are SGHRS and YFSETQ. With 2 bases removed from V and 6 bases from J, the gap between germline ends came to 11 bases. This CDR3 has 13 residues. Filled out from reference TRBV5-1 and TRBJ1-2, the complete variable domain reads KAGVTQTPRYLIKTRGQQVTLSCSPISGHRSVSWYQQTPGQGLQFLFEYFSETQRNKGNFPGRFSGRQFSNSRSEMNVSTLELGDSALYLCASSFESPDGYTFGSGTRLTVV.